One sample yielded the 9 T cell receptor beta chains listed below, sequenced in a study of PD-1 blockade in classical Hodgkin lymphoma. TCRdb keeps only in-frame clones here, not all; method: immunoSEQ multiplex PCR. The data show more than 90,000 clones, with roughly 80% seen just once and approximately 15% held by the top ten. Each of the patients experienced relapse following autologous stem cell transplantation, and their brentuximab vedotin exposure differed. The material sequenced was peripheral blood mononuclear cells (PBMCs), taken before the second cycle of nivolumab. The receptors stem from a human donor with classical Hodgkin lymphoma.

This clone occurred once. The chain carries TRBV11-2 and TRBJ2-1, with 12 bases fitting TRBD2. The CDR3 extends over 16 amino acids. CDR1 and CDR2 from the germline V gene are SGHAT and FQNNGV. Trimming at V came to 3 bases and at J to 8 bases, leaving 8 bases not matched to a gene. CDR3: CASSFSAASGRDEQFF. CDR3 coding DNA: TGTGCCAGCAGCTTTTCAGCGGCTAGCGGGAGGGATGAGCAGTTCTTC.

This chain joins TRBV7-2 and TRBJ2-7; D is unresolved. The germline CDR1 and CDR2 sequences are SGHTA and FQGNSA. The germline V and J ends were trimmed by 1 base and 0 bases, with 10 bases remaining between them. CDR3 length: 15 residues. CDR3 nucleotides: TGTGCCAGCAGCTTAGACGGCTCCCGCTCCTACGAGCAGTACTTC. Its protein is CASSLDGSRSYEQYF.

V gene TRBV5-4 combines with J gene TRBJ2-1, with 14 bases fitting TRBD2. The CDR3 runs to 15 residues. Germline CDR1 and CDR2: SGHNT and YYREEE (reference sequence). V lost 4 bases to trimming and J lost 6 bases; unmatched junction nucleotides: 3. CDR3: CASSGTSGRLNEQFF. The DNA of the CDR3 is TGTGCCAGCAGCGGGACTAGCGGGAGACTCAATGAGCAGTTCTTC.

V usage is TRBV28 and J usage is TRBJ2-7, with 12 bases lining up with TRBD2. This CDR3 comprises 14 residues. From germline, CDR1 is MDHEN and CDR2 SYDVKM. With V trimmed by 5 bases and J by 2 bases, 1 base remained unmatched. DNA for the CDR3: TGTGCCAGCAGTCTAGCGGGAGGGCCCTACGAGCAGTACTTC. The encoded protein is CASSLAGGPYEQYF.

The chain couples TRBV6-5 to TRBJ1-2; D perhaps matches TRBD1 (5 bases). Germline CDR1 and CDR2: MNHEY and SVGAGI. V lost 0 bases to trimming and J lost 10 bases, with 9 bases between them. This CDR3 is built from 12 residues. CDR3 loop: CASSYSTGTYTF. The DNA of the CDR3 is TGTGCCAGCAGTTACTCGACCGGGACCTACACCTTC.

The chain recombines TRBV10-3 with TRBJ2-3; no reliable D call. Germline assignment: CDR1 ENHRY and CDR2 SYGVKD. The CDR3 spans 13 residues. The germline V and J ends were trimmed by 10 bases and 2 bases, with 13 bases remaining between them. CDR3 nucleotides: TGTGCCACCGGACCGCCGAACACAGATACGCAGTATTTT. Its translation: CATGPPNTDTQYF.

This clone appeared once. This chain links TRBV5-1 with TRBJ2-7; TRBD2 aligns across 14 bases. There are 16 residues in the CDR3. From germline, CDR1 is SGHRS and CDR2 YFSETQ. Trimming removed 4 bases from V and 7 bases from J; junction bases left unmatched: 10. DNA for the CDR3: TGCGCCAGCAGCCCAACCGGGACTAGCGGGAGTGGTGAGCAGTACTTC. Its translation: CASSPTGTSGSGEQYF.

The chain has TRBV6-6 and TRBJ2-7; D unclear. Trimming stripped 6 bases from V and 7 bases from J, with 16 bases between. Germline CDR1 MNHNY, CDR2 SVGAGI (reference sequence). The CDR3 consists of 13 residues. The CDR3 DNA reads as TGTGCCAGCAGCCCAACAATCAACACAGAGCAGTACTTC. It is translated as CASSPTINTEQYF.

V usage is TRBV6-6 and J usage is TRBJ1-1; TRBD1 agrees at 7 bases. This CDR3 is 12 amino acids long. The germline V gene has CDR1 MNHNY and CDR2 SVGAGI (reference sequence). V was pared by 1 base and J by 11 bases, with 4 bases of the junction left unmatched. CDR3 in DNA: TGTGCCAGCAGTTACTTAGGGGGCACGGCTTTCTTT. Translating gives CASSYLGGTAFF.